These T cell receptor beta chains were read from a single sample in a study of blood T cell repertoires in COVID-19. Method: immunoSEQ multiplex PCR; TCRdb's copy keeps in-frame clones and lacks some. The sample yields about 210,000 clones, around 80% seen once. Sample: peripheral blood. These receptor sequences come from a middle-aged woman with acute or convalescent COVID-19. The CDR3 runs from the conserved cysteine through the conserved F or W. The order of the fields is clone size, J gene, V gene, D gene, CDR3 DNA, CDR3 protein. The D gene is left open where the match is weak. Clone sizes are given selectively: once, few, many, or a class where the clone is expanded.

size: -
J: TRBJ2-5
V: TRBV7-3
D: TRBD2
DNA: TGTGCCAGCAGCTTATCGGGGGGGCTTCAAGAGACCCAGTACTTC
CDR3: CASSLSGGLQETQYF

size: -
J: TRBJ2-1
V: TRBV11-3
D: -
DNA: TGTGCCAGCAGCTTAGTCAGGGGTGAGCAGTTCTTC
CDR3: CASSLVRGEQFF

size: -
J: TRBJ1-5
V: TRBV19
D: TRBD1
DNA: TGTGCCAGCCAGGGGGCGGGAAATCAGCCCCAGCATTTT
CDR3: CASQGAGNQPQHF

size: -
J: TRBJ2-1
V: TRBV24-1
D: TRBD2
DNA: TGTGCCACCAGTGATTCGCCCGCGGGGGGCAGAAGGAATGAGCAGTTCTTC
CDR3: CATSDSPAGGRRNEQFF

size: -
J: TRBJ2-1
V: TRBV3-1/TRBV3-2
D: -
DNA: TGTGCCAGCATCAGAGGGCTAGCACGGGATGAGCAGTTCTTC
CDR3: CASIRGLARDEQFF

size: -
J: TRBJ2-5
V: TRBV5-6
D: TRBD2
DNA: TGTGCCAGCAGTTTGACTAGCGGGAGCCACACTCTCCTTGAGACCCAGTACTTC
CDR3: CASSLTSGSHTLLETQYF

size: -
J: TRBJ2-3
V: TRBV5-1
D: TRBD2
DNA: TGCGCCAGCAGCTTGGCCGGGACTAGCGCATCAGATACGCAGTATTTT
CDR3: CASSLAGTSASDTQYF

size: -
J: TRBJ2-5
V: TRBV29-1
D: TRBD1
DNA: TGCAGCGTTGTGGACAGGGGAGAAGAGACCCAGTACTTC
CDR3: CSVVDRGEETQYF

size: -
J: TRBJ1-2
V: TRBV2
D: -
DNA: TGTGCCAGCAGTGAACTGCGGGTGGATGGCTACACCTTC
CDR3: CASSELRVDGYTF

size: few
J: TRBJ2-7
V: TRBV5-1
D: TRBD2
DNA: TGCGCCAGCAGCTTGGATTTCCAGCGGGAGAGCTACGAGCAGTACTTC
CDR3: CASSLDFQRESYEQYF

size: -
J: TRBJ2-2
V: TRBV7-9
D: TRBD1
DNA: TGTGCCAGCAGCTGTGGGGGACAGGGGAACACCGGGGAGCTGTTTTTT
CDR3: CASSCGGQGNTGELFF

size: once
J: TRBJ2-3
V: TRBV3-1/TRBV3-2
D: -
DNA: TGTGCCAGCAGCCGTCCAGGGGAGTCAGATACGCAGTATTTT
CDR3: CASSRPGESDTQYF

size: -
J: TRBJ2-3
V: TRBV7-9
D: -
DNA: TGTGCCAGCAGCTTAGCGCTCAATATGGAGCCGTATTTT
CDR3: CASSLALNMEPYF

size: -
J: TRBJ1-2
V: TRBV10-3
D: -
DNA: TGTGCCATCAGCCCCGACGGGGGGACGAACTATGGCTACACCTTC
CDR3: CAISPDGGTNYGYTF

size: -
J: TRBJ1-4
V: TRBV5-6
D: TRBD1
DNA: TGTGCCAGCAGCACCCGGGACAGGGGCTTTTCAACTAATGAAAAACTGTTTTTT
CDR3: CASSTRDRGFSTNEKLFF

size: -
J: TRBJ2-1
V: TRBV7-3
D: TRBD2
DNA: TGTGCCAGCAGCTTAGACGGGGGGGCCAGGAATGAGCAGTTCTTC
CDR3: CASSLDGGARNEQFF

size: -
J: TRBJ2-7
V: TRBV4-3
D: -
DNA: TGCGCCAGCAGCCAAGCCTCAGGGTCTACCTACGAGCAGTACTTC
CDR3: CASSQASGSTYEQYF

size: -
J: TRBJ1-4
V: TRBV24-1
D: TRBD1
DNA: TGTGCCACCCAGGGGGCCTTTAATGAAAAACTGTTTTTT
CDR3: CATQGAFNEKLFF

size: -
J: TRBJ1-4
V: TRBV5-8
D: TRBD1
DNA: TGTGCCAGCAGTCTCGACAGGGGGTTGGCTAATGAAAAACTGTTTTTT
CDR3: CASSLDRGLANEKLFF

size: -
J: TRBJ2-2
V: TRBV7-2
D: TRBD2
DNA: TGTGCCAGCAGCATCAGACTAGCGGGATCTCCCGGGGAGCTGTTTTTT
CDR3: CASSIRLAGSPGELFF

size: few
J: TRBJ1-3
V: TRBV27
D: -
DNA: TGTGCCAGCAGTTTGAGGCCTGGGGGAAACACCATATATTTT
CDR3: CASSLRPGGNTIYF

size: -
J: TRBJ1-4
V: TRBV10-3
D: -
DNA: TGTGCCACCTCCCCTATACCTCGGACAGCGAATGAAAAACTGTTTTTT
CDR3: CATSPIPRTANEKLFF

size: -
J: TRBJ2-3
V: TRBV10-3
D: TRBD2
DNA: TGTGCCATCAGTGGCGCGACTAGCGGGGGCACAGATACGCAGTATTTT
CDR3: CAISGATSGGTDTQYF

size: -
J: TRBJ2-1
V: TRBV5-1
D: TRBD1
DNA: TGCGCCAGCAGCCGGACAGGGGGGGTCAATGAGCAGTTCTTC
CDR3: CASSRTGGVNEQFF

size: -
J: TRBJ1-6
V: TRBV6-1
D: -
DNA: TGTGCCAGCAGTGCGCGTGCTTCGGGGGGTAATTCACCCCTCCACTTT
CDR3: CASSARASGGNSPLHF

size: -
J: TRBJ2-3
V: TRBV5-6
D: TRBD2
DNA: TGTGCCAGCAGCACTACTAGCGACACAGATACGCAGTATTTT
CDR3: CASSTTSDTDTQYF

size: -
J: TRBJ1-1
V: TRBV7-6
D: -
DNA: TGTGCCAGCAGTTCGACAGACAGTGTGAACACTGAAGCTTTCTTT
CDR3: CASSSTDSVNTEAFF

size: -
J: TRBJ2-5
V: TRBV7-7
D: TRBD1
DNA: TGTGCCAGCAGCTTAGACAGGGGGCCGGGAGAGACCCAGTACTTC
CDR3: CASSLDRGPGETQYF

size: -
J: TRBJ1-6
V: TRBV7-8
D: -
DNA: TGTGCCAGCAGCTTAGGTTATCCGTGGCTGAATTCACCCCTCCACTTT
CDR3: CASSLGYPWLNSPLHF

size: -
J: TRBJ2-5
V: TRBV29-1
D: -
DNA: TGCAGCGTTGCGCAGGGCCAAGAGACCCAGTACTTC
CDR3: CSVAQGQETQYF

size: -
J: TRBJ1-2
V: TRBV7-7
D: -
DNA: TGTGCCAGCAACATAACTCCGGGGGGGCCTGCTAACTATGGCTACACCTTC
CDR3: CASNITPGGPANYGYTF

size: -
J: TRBJ2-5
V: TRBV7-2
D: -
DNA: TGTGCCAGCAGCTTAGGGGGCAGTTTATTAGGGGAGACCCAGTACTTC
CDR3: CASSLGGSLLGETQYF

size: -
J: TRBJ1-1
V: TRBV9
D: TRBD1
DNA: TGTGCCAGCAGCAAGAAGACAGGGAGCCTCACTGAAGCTTTCTTT
CDR3: CASSKKTGSLTEAFF

size: few
J: TRBJ1-2
V: TRBV2
D: TRBD1
DNA: TGTGCCAGCAGTGAAACCCACAGGGGCCCTGCCGGGGGCTACACCTTC
CDR3: CASSETHRGPAGGYTF

size: -
J: TRBJ2-1
V: TRBV11-2
D: -
DNA: TGTGCCAGCAGACTGATTGCGGGTGAGCAGTTCTTC
CDR3: CASRLIAGEQFF

size: few
J: TRBJ1-1
V: TRBV5-1
D: -
DNA: TGCGCCAGCAGCTACGGGTCGGAAGCTTTCTTT
CDR3: CASSYGSEAFF

size: -
J: TRBJ1-2
V: TRBV4-1
D: -
DNA: TGCGCCAGCAGCCATTCCCCTTTGCGGACAGCTAGAATCTATGGCTACACCTTC
CDR3: CASSHSPLRTARIYGYTF

size: -
J: TRBJ2-2
V: TRBV9
D: TRBD1
DNA: TGTGCCAGCAGCGTAGTAGCAGGGGGGAACACCGGGGAGCTGTTTTTT
CDR3: CASSVVAGGNTGELFF

size: -
J: TRBJ1-1
V: TRBV25-1
D: -
DNA: TGTGCCAGCAGTGAGCGGTCTGAAGCTTTCTTT
CDR3: CASSERSEAFF

size: -
J: TRBJ2-2
V: TRBV5-1
D: -
DNA: TGCGCCAGCAGCTGGACAGCCGGGGGGACCGGGGAGCTGTTTTTT
CDR3: CASSWTAGGTGELFF

size: -
J: TRBJ1-5
V: TRBV24-1
D: -
DNA: TGTGCCACCAGCGACGGGGGGCCCCAGCATTTT
CDR3: CATSDGGPQHF

size: -
J: TRBJ2-7
V: TRBV4-3
D: -
DNA: TGCGCCAGCAGCCAAGATCAGGGTGGATACTACGAGCAGTACTTC
CDR3: CASSQDQGGYYEQYF

size: -
J: TRBJ1-6
V: TRBV27
D: TRBD1
DNA: TGTGCCAGCAGTTCCATCCTTCAGGGGGACTATAATTCACCCCTCCACTTT
CDR3: CASSSILQGDYNSPLHF

size: -
J: TRBJ2-2
V: TRBV12-5
D: TRBD1
DNA: TGTGCTAGTGGTCCCGGGACAGGAGCGTTGAACACCGGGGAGCTGTTTTTT
CDR3: CASGPGTGALNTGELFF

size: -
J: TRBJ2-7
V: TRBV5-1
D: TRBD2
DNA: TGCGCCAGCAGCCCATACCGGACTAGCGGGACCTCCTACGAGCAGTACTTC
CDR3: CASSPYRTSGTSYEQYF

size: -
J: TRBJ1-5
V: TRBV3-1/TRBV3-2
D: -
DNA: TGTGCCAGCAGCCAAGATAGCAGGGTAGGCCAGCCCCAGCATTTT
CDR3: CASSQDSRVGQPQHF

size: -
J: TRBJ1-5
V: TRBV6-1
D: -
DNA: TGTGCCAGCAGTGAAGCCCAGGGAATTGGTCAGCCCCAGCATTTT
CDR3: CASSEAQGIGQPQHF

size: -
J: TRBJ2-3
V: TRBV6-2/TRBV6-3
D: TRBD2
DNA: TGTGCCAGCAGCCCGGGACTAGCGGGGTACACAGATACGCAGTATTTT
CDR3: CASSPGLAGYTDTQYF

size: -
J: TRBJ2-3
V: TRBV5-1
D: TRBD2
DNA: TGCGCCAGCAGCTTGGCAATGACTAGCGGGTTAACAGATACGCAGTATTTT
CDR3: CASSLAMTSGLTDTQYF

size: -
J: TRBJ1-2
V: TRBV27
D: -
DNA: TGTGCCAGCAGTTTAGCAGGAGGTAAAGGTTCTGGCTACACCTTC
CDR3: CASSLAGGKGSGYTF

size: -
J: TRBJ2-1
V: TRBV4-2
D: TRBD2
DNA: TGTGCCAGCAGCCAAGTCATGCGGGGGGGGCTATACAATGAGCAGTTCTTC
CDR3: CASSQVMRGGLYNEQFF